This TCR beta chain was recorded in a study of cytomegalovirus exposure and HLA in healthy donors. At the level of the study: Inside one of the first data releases sat about 85 million unique TCRs taken from HLA-typed donors. Study-level points and caveats: Later on, an analysis showed TCR association rates differing by HLA locus, with DRB1 the most and HLA-C the fewest. In a later analysis, common viral pathogens appeared linked to several of the most significant clusters. In vitro, a few CMV-associated chains proved specific for CMV antigens.

Details on this clone: The target antigen is unknown.

PCR was performed using 60 Vbeta and 13 Jbeta primers. The table came from immunoSEQ multiplex PCR; TCRdb's copy has only in-frame clones and leaves some out. Of 180,000 or so clones listed, 76% are singletons. Sequencing used PBMCs. The source of this sequence is a female donor in good health and CMV-seronegative.

The CDR3 region has the DNA TGTGCCAGCAGTCCCGGGACAGAGCAGTACTTC. It codes for CASSPGTEQYF. This chain joins TRBV6-6 and TRBJ2-7; D is perhaps TRBD1 (6 bases). Per the germline V gene, CDR1 is MNHNY and CDR2 is SVGAGI (reference sequence). This CDR3 is built from 11 residues. V was trimmed by 5 bases and J by 7 bases, leaving 9 bases between them.